This TCR beta chain stems from a study of blood T cell repertoires in COVID-19. This clone was seen once. Deletions cut 2 bases from V and 4 bases from J, with 8 bases between. Germline V gives CDR1 SEHNR, CDR2 FQNEAQ (reference sequence). The CDR3 contains 14 residues. Sequenced by immunoSEQ multiplex PCR; TCRdb stores in-frame clones only, minus some. This table has around 22,000 clones, around 86% appearing once. This clonotype was obtained from a human donor with active COVID-19. The donor label of this sample is uncertain. Sequenced sample: peripheral blood. The chain joins TRBV7-9 to TRBJ2-2; D gene uncertain. In DNA form, the CDR3 reads TGTGCCAGCAGCTTACCCCTCTTCACCGGGGAGCTGTTTTTT. Amino acid sequence: CASSLPLFTGELFF.